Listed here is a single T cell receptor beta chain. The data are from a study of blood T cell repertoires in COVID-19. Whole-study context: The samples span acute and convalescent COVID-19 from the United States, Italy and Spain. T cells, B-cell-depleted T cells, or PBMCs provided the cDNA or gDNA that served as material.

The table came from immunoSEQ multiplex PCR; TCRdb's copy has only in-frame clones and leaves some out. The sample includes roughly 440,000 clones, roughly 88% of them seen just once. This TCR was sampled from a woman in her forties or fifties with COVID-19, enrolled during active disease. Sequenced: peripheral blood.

The CDR3 loop is CSAPKSGYTF. CDR3 sequence (DNA): TGCAGTGCTCCTAAGTCAGGCTACACCTTC. V gene TRBV20-1 combines with J gene TRBJ1-2; D uncertain. CDR1 is DFQATT, CDR2 SNEGSKA, per germline (reference sequence). This CDR3 contains 10 residues. V dropped 5 bases and J dropped 8 bases, with 9 bases sitting between them.